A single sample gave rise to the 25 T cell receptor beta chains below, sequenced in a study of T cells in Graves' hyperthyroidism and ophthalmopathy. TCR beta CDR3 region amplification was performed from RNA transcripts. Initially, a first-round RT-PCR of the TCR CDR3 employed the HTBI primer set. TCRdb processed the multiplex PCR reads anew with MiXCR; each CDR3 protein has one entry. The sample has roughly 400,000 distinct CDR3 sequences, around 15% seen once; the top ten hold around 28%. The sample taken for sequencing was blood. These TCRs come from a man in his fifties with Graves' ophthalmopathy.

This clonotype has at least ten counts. The CDR3 bases are TGTGCCAGCAGTCCATTGCAGGAGGGAAGTTACTTC. Amino acids: CASSPLQEGSYF. V and J are TRBV2 and TRBJ2-5, with D maybe TRBD2 (6 bases). Trimming removed 5 bases at V and 14 bases at J, with 18 bases between. Germline V gene sequence: CDR1 SNHLY, CDR2 FYNNEI. This CDR3 is 12 amino acids long.

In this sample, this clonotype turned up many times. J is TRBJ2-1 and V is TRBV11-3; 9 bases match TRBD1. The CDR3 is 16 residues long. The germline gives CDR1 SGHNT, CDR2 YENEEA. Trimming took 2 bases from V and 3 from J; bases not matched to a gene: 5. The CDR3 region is CASSLNLGQGYNEQFF. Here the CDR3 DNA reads TGTGCCAGCAGCTTAAACCTGGGACAGGGCTACAATGAGCAGTTCTTC.

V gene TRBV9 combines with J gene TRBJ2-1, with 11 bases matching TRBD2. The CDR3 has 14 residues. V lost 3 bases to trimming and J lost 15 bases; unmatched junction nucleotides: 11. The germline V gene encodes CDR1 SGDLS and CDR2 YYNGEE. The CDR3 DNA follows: TGTGCCAGCAGCGAAACGTCACTAGCGGGAGTACCGTTCTTC. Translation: CASSETSLAGVPFF.

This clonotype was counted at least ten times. CDR3 in DNA: TGCAGTGCTTTAATACTCAGGGGAAATTCGAACGAGCAGTACTTC. This codes for CSALILRGNSNEQYF. This chain connects TRBV20-1 to TRBJ2-7, with D possibly TRBD1 on 6 matching bases. Deletions cut 5 bases from V and 5 bases from J, with 22 bases between. Germline loops: CDR1 DFQATT, CDR2 SNEGSKA (reference sequence). The CDR3 has 15 residues.

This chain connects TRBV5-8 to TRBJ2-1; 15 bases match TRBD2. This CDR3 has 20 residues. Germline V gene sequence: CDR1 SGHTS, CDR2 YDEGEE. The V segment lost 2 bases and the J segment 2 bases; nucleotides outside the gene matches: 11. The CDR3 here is CASSFNIGLAGGLAYNEQFF. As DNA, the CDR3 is TGTGCCAGCAGCTTCAACATCGGACTAGCGGGAGGGCTGGCCTACAATGAGCAGTTCTTC.

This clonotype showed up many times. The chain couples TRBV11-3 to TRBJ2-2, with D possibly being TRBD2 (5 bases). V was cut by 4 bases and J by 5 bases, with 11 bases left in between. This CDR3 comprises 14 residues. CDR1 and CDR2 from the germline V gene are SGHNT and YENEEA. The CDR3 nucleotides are TGTGCCAGCAGCTCCGGACTGGGAACCGGGGAGCTGTTTTTT. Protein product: CASSSGLGTGELFF.

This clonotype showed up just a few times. This CDR3 is CASSNPGLSSYNEQFF. The DNA for the CDR3 is TGTGCCAGCAGCAACCCGGGACTGTCTTCCTACAATGAGCAGTTCTTC. The chain employs TRBV14 and TRBJ2-1; a weak D match, TRBD2 (6 bases). CDR1 and CDR2 from the germline V gene are SGHDN and FVKESK. The CDR3 runs 16 residues. Trimming cost V 5 bases and J 1 base, with 15 bases left between them.

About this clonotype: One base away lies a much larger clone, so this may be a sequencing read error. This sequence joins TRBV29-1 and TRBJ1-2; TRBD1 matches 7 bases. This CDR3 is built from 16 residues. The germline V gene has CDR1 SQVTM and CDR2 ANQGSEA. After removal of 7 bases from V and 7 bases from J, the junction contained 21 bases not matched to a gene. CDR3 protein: CSAYGGSGQVGCGYTF. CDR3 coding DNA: TGCAGCGCCTACGGGGGGAGCGGACAGGTCGGCTGTGGCTACACCTTC.

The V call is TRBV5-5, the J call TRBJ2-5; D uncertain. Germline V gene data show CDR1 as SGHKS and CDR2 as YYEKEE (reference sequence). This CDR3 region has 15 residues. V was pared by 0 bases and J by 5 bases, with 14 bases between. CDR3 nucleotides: TGTGCCAGCAGCTTGGAGGCACTCCCCTCGGAGACCCAGTACTTC. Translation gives CASSLEALPSETQYF.

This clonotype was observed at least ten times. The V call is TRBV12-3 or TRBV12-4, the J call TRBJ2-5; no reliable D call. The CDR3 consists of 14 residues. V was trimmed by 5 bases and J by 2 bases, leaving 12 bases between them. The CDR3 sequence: CASSIRTLQETQYF. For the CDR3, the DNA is TGTGCCAGCAGTATCCGGACCTTGCAAGAGACCCAGTACTTC.

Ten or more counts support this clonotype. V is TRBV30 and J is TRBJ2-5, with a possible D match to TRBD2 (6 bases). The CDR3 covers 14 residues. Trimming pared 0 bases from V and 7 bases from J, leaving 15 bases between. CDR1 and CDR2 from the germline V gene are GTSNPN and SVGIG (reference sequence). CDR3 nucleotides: TGTGCCTGGAGTGTAGGGACTTCTTGGGGGACCCAGTACTTC. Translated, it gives CAWSVGTSWGTQYF.

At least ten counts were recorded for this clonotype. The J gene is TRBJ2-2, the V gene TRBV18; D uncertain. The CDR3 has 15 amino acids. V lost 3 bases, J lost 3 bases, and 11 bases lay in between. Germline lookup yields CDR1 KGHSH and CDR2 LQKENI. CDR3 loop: CASSPLPSYTGELFF. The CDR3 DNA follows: TGTGCCAGCTCACCGCTTCCATCGTACACCGGGGAGCTGTTTTTT.

The CDR3 protein is CSVGGRENLNTGELFF. CDR3 sequence (DNA): TGCAGCGTAGGAGGTCGGGAGAATTTGAACACCGGGGAGCTGTTTTTT. The V and J genes are TRBV29-1 and TRBJ2-2; D might be TRBD2 (6 bases). The CDR3 sequence is 16 residues long. Germline V gene sequence: CDR1 SQVTM, CDR2 ANQGSEA. V lost 6 bases and J 1 base, leaving 18 bases between the germline ends.

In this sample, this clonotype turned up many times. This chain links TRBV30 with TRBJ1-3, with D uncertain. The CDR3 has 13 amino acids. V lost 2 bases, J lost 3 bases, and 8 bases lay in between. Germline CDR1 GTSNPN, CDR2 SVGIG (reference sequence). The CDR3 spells CAWSWVSGNTIYF. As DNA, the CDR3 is TGTGCCTGGAGTTGGGTTAGTGGAAACACCATATATTTT. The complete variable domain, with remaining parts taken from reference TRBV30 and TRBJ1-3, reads SQTIHQWPATLVQPVGSPLSLECTVEGTSNPNLYWYRQAAGRGLQLLFYSVGIGQISSEVPQNLSASRPQDRQFILSSKKLLLSDSGFYLCAWSWVSGNTIYFGEGSWLTVV.

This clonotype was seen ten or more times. The CDR3 here is CASRPGQTQGRDEQYF. The DNA for the CDR3 is TGTGCCAGCAGGCCGGGACAGACCCAAGGCCGGGACGAGCAGTACTTC. The chain employs TRBV6-1 and TRBJ2-7; 7 bases fit TRBD1. The ends lost 6 bases at V and 5 bases at J; junction bases unmatched: 16. The germline V gene encodes CDR1 MNHNS and CDR2 SASEGT. The CDR3 runs to 16 residues.

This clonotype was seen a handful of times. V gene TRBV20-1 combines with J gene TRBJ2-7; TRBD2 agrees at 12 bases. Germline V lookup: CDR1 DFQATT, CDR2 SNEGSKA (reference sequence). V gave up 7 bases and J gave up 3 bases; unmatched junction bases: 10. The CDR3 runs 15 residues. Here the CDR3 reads CSVLAGGLRLYEQYF. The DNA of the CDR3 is TGCAGTGTACTAGCGGGAGGCCTTAGACTCTACGAGCAGTACTTC.

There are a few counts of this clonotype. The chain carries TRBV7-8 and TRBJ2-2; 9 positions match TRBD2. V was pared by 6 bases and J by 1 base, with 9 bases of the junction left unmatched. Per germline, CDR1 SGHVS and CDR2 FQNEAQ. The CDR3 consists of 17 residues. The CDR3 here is CASRHTQLAGNTGELFF. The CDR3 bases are TGTGCCAGCAGACATACTCAACTAGCGGGGAACACCGGGGAGCTGTTTTTT.

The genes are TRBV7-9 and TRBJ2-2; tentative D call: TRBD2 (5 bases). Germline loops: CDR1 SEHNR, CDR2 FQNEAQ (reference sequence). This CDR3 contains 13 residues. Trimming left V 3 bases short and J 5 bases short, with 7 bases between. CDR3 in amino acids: CASSFGETGELFF. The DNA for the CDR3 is TGTGCCAGCAGCTTTGGGGAGACCGGGGAGCTGTTTTTT.

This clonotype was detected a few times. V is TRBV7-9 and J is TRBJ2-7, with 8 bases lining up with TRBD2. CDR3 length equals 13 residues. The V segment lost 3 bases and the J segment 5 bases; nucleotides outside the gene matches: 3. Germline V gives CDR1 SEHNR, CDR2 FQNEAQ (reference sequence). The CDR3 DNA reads TGTGCCAGCAGCTTCGGGACTAGAGACGAGCAGTACTTC. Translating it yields CASSFGTRDEQYF.

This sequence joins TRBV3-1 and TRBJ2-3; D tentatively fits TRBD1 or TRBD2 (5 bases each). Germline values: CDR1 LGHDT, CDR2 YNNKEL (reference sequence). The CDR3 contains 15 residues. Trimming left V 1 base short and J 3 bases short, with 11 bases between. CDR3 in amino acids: CASSQGWGGTDTQYF. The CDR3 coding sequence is TGTGCCAGCAGCCAAGGGTGGGGCGGGACAGATACGCAGTATTTT.

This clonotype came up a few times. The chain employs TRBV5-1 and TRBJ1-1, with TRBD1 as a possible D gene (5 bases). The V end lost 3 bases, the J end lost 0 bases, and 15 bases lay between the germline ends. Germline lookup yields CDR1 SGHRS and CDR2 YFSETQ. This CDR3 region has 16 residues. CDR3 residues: CASSSAVQGLNTEAFF. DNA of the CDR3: TGCGCCAGCAGCTCTGCAGTCCAGGGTCTGAACACTGAAGCTTTCTTT.

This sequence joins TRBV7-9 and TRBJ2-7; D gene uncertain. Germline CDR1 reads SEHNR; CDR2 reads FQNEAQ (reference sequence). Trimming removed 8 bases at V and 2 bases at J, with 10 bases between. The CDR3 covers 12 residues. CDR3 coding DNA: TGTGCCAGCGACGACAAAACCTACGAGCAGTACTTC. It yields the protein CASDDKTYEQYF.

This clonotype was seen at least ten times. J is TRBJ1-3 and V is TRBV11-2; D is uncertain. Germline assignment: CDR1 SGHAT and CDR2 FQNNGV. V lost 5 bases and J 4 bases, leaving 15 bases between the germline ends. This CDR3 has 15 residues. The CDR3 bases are TGTGCCAGCAGCCCCGATCGGGTCGCGGGAAACACCATATATTTT. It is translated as CASSPDRVAGNTIYF.

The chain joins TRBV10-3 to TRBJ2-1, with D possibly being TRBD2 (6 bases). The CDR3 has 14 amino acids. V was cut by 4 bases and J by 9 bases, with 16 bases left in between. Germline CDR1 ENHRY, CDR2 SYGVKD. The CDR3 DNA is TGTGCCATCAGTGGAATGACTGGGGGAGGTGAGCAGTTCTTC. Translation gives CAISGMTGGGEQFF.

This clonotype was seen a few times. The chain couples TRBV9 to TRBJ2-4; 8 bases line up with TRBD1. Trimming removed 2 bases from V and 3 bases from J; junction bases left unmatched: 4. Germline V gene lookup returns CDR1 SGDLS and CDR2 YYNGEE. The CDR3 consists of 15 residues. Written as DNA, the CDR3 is TGTGCCAGCAGCGTTGGGACAGGCTTCAAAAACATTCAGTACTTC. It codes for CASSVGTGFKNIQYF.